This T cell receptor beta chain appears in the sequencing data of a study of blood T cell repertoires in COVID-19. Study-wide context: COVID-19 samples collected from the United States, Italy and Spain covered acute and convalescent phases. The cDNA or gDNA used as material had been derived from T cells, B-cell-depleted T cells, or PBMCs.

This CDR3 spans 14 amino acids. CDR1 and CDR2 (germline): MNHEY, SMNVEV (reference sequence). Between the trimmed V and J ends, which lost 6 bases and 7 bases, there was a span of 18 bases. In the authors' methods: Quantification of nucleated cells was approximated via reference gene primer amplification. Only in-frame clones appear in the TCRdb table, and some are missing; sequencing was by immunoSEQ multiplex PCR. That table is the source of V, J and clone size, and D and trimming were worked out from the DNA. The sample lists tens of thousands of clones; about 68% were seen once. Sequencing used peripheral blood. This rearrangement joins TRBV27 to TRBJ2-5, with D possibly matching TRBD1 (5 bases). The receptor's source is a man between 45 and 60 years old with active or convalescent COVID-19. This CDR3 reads CASSLDSYGGTQYF. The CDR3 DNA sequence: TGTGCCAGCAGCTTAGACAGCTATGGTGGGACCCAGTACTTC.